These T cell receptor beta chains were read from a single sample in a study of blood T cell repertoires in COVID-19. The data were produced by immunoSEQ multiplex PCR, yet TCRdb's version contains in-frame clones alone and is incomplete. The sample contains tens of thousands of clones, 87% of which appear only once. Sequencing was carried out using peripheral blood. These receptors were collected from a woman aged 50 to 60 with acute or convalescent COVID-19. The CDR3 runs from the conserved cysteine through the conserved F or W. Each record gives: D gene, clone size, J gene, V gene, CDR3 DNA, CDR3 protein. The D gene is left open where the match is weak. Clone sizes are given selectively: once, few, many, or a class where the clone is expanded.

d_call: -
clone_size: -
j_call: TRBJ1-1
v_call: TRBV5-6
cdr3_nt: TGTGCCAGCAGCCCTACCAGCGGTTTTGAAGCTTTCTTT
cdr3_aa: CASSPTSGFEAFF

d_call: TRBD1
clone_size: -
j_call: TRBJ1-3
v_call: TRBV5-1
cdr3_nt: TGCGCCAGCAGCCCGGGACAGTCCTCTGGAAACACCATATATTTT
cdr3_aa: CASSPGQSSGNTIYF

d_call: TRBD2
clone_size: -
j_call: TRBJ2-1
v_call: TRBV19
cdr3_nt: TGTGCCACGAGGGAGGGCCGCTCCTACAATGAGCAGTTCTTC
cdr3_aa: CATREGRSYNEQFF

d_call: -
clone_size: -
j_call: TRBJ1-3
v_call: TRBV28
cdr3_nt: TGTGCCAGCAGGTCGGGTGCTGGAAACACCATATATTTT
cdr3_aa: CASRSGAGNTIYF

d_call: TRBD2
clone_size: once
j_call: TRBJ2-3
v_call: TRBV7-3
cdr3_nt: TGTGCCAGCAGCGGGACTAGTGTCCCAGATACGCAGTATTTT
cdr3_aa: CASSGTSVPDTQYF

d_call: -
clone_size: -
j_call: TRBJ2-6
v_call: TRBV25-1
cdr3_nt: TGTGCCAGCAATCAGGGCTCTGGGGCCAACGTCCTGACTTTC
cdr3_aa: CASNQGSGANVLTF

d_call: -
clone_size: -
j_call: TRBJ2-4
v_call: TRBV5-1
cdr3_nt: TGCGCCAGCAGACGGGGTTACCAAAACATTCAGTACTTC
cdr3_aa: CASRRGYQNIQYF

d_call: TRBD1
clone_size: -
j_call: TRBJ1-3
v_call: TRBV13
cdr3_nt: TGTGCCAGCAGCTCGACAGGGGACACTGGAAACACCATATATTTT
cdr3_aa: CASSSTGDTGNTIYF

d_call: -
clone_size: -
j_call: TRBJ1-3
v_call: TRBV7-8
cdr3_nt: TGTGCCAGCAGCTCGACAGTACGCTCTGGAAACACCATATATTTT
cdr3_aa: CASSSTVRSGNTIYF

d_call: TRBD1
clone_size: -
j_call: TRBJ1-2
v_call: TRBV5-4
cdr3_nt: TGTGCCAGCAGCCCAAACACGGACAGGGCCAACGGCTACACCTTC
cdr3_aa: CASSPNTDRANGYTF

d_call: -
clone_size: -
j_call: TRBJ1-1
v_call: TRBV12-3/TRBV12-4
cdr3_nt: TGTGCCAGCAGTTACGGTAACACTGAAGCTTTCTTT
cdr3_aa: CASSYGNTEAFF

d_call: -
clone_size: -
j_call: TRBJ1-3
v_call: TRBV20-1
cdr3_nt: TGCAGTGCTAGTGGGCAGACTGGAAACACCATATATTTT
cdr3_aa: CSASGQTGNTIYF

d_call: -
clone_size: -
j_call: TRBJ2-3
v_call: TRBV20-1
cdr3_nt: TGCAGTGCTCCGTTGAGCGATACGCAGTATTTT
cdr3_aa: CSAPLSDTQYF

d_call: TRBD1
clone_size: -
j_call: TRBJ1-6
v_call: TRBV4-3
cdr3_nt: TGCGCCAGCAGCGACGACAGGGCGAGTAATTCACCCCTCCACTTT
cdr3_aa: CASSDDRASNSPLHF

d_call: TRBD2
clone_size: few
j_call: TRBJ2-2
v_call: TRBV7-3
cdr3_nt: TGTGCCAGCAGCTTAAAAAGAATCGGGAGGGCGAACACCGGGGAGCTGTTTTTT
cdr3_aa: CASSLKRIGRANTGELFF

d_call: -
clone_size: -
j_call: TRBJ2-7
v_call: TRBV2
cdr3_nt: TGTGCCAGCAGTAAGTTTCGAGAAGAGCAGTACTTC
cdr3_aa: CASSKFREEQYF

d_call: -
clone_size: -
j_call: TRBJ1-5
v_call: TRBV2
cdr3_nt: TGTGCCAGCAGTGTAGAGCAGGGAAGCAATCAGCCCCAGCATTTT
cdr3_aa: CASSVEQGSNQPQHF

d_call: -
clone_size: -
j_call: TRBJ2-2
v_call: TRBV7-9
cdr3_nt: TGTGCCAGCAGCCCCCTCACCGGGGAGCTGTTTTTT
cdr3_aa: CASSPLTGELFF

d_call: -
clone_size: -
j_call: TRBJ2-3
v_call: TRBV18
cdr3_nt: TGTGCCAGCTCACCCTCCACAGATACGCAGTATTTT
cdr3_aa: CASSPSTDTQYF

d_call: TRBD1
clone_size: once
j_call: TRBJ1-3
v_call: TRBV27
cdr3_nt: TGTGCCAGCAGTTTATCGCGGGACAGAGCTGGAAACACCATATATTTT
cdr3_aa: CASSLSRDRAGNTIYF

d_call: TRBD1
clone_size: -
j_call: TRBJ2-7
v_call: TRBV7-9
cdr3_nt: TGTGCCAGCAGCCTGGACAGGGGCTACGAGCAGTACTTC
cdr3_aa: CASSLDRGYEQYF

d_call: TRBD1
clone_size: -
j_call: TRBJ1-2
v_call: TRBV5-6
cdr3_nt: TGTGCCAGCACCATCGGACAGGGTGGCTACACCTTC
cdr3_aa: CASTIGQGGYTF

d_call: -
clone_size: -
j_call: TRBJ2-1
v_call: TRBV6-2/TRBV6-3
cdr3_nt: TGTGCCAGCAGCCGGAGCTCCTACAATGAGCAGTTCTTC
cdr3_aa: CASSRSSYNEQFF

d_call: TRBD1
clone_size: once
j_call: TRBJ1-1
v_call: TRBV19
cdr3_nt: TGTGCCAGTGGGATACGGGACAGGGTTACTGAAGCTTTCTTT
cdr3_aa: CASGIRDRVTEAFF

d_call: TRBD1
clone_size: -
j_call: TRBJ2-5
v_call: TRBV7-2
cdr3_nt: TGTGCCAGCACCAGACAGGGATCGGAGACCCAGTACTTC
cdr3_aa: CASTRQGSETQYF

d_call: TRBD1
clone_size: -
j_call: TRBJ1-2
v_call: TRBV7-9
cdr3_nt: TGTGCCACCGCGCCGGGACAGGGGGCGTCGTATGGCTACACCTTC
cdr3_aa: CATAPGQGASYGYTF

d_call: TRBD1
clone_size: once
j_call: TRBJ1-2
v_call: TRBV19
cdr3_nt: TGTGCCAGTTCACAGGGACAGACTTATGGCTACACCTTC
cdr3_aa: CASSQGQTYGYTF

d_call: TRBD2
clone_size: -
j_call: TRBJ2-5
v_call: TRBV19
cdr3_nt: TGTGCCAGTAGTGGGCGACTAGCGGGGGTGGAGACCCAGTACTTC
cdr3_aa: CASSGRLAGVETQYF

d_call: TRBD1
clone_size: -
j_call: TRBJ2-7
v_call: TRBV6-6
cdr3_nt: TGTGCCAGCAGCGACAGGGGGAGGGGGTCCTACGAGCAGTACTTC
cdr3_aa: CASSDRGRGSYEQYF

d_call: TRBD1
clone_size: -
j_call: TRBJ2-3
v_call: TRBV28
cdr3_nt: TGTGCCAGCAGAGGACAGGCCCAGGGGACAGATACGCAGTATTTT
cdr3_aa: CASRGQAQGTDTQYF

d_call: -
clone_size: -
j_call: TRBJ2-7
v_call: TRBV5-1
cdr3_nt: TGCGCCAGCAGCTACTACGGGGGAGGGGGTATCTACGAGCAGTACTTC
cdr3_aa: CASSYYGGGGIYEQYF

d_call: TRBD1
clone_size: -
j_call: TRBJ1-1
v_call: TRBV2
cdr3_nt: TGTGCCAGCAGTGAACAGGGGGTTATGAACACTGAAGCTTTCTTT
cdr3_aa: CASSEQGVMNTEAFF

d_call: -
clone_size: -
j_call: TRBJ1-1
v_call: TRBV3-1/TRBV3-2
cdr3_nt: TGTGCCAGCAGCCAAGCTGGCTCTAGCTGGACTGAAGCTTTCTTT
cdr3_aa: CASSQAGSSWTEAFF

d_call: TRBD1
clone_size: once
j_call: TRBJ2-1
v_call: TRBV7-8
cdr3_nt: TGTGCCAGCAGCGCCCTCCGGGGACAGATGTACAATGAGCAGTTCTTC
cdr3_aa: CASSALRGQMYNEQFF

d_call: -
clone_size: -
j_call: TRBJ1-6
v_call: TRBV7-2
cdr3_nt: TGTGCCAGCAGCTTAGAGGGGGGGCGGCGATCACCCCTCCACTTT
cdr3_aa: CASSLEGGRRSPLHF

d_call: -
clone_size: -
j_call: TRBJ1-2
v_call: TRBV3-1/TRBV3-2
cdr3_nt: TGTGCCAGCAGCCATCGAGGAGGCCATAACTATGGCTACACCTTC
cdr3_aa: CASSHRGGHNYGYTF

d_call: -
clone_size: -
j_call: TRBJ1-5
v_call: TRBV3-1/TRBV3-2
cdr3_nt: TGTGCCAGCAGCCAAGATCCCAGGGGCAATCAGCCCCAGCATTTT
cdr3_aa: CASSQDPRGNQPQHF

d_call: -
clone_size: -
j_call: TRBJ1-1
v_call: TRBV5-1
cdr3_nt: TGCGCCAGCAGCTTGGGCAGGGCCACTGAAGCTTTCTTT
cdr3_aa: CASSLGRATEAFF

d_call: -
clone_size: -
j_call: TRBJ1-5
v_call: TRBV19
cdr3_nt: TGTGCCAGTAGTATTTTCACGACTCCCCAGCCCCAGCATTTT
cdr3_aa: CASSIFTTPQPQHF

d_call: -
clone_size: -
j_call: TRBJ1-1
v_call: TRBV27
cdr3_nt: TGTGCCAGCAGTCCGGGATCTTTTCTGCTGAACACTGAAGCTTTCTTT
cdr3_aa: CASSPGSFLLNTEAFF

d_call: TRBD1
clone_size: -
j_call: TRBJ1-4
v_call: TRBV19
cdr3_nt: TGTGCCAGTAGTTACAGGGGAACTAATGAAAAACTGTTTTTT
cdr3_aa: CASSYRGTNEKLFF

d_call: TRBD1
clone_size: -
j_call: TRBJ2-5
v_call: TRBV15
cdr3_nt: TGTGCCACCAGCAGGGGGACAGGGGTCAGGGAAGAGACCCAGTACTTC
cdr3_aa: CATSRGTGVREETQYF

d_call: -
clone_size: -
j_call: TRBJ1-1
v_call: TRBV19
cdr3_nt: TGTGCCGCCACGTGGGGGGGAAACACTGAAGCTTTCTTT
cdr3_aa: CAATWGGNTEAFF